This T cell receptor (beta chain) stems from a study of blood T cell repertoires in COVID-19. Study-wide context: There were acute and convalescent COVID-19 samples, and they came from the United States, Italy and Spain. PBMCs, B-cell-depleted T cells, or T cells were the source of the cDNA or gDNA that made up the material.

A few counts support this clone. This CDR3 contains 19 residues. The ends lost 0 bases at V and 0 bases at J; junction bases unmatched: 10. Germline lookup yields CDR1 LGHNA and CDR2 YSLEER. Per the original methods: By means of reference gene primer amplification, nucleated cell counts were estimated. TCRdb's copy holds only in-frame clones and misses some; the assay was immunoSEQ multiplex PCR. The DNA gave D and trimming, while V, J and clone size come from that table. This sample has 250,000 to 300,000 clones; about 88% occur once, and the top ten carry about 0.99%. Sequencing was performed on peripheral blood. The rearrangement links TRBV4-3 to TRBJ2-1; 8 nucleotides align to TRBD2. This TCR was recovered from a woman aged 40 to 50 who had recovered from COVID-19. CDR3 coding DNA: TGCGCCAGCAGCCAAGATCGGGGGACTAGGCTAAGCTCCTACAATGAGCAGTTCTTC. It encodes CASSQDRGTRLSSYNEQFF.